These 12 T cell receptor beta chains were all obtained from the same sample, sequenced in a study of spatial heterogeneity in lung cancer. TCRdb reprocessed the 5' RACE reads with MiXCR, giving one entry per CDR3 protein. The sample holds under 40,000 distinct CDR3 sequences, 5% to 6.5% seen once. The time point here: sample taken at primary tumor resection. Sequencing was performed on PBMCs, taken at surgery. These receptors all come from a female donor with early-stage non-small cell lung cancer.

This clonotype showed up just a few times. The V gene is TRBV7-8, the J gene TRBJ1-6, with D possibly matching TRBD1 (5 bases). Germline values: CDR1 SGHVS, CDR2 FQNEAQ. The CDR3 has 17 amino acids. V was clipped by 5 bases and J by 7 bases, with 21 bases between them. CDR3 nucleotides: TGTGCCAGCAGCAATCTAGGTGGGGGGTCAAGGAATTCACCCCTCCACTTT. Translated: CASSNLGGGSRNSPLHF. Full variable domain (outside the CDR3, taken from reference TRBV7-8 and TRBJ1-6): GAGVSQSPRYKVAKRGQDVALRCDPISGHVSLFWYQQALGQGPEFLTYFQNEAQLDKSGLPSDRFFAERPEGSVSTLKIQRTQQEDSAVYLCASSNLGGGSRNSPLHFGNGTRLTVT.

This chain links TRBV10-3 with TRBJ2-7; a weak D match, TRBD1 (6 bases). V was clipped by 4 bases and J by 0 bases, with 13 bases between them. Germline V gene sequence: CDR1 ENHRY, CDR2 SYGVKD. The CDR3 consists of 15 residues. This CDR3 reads CAISGTATNSYEQYF. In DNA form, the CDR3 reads TGTGCCATCAGTGGGACAGCCACGAACTCCTACGAGCAGTACTTC.

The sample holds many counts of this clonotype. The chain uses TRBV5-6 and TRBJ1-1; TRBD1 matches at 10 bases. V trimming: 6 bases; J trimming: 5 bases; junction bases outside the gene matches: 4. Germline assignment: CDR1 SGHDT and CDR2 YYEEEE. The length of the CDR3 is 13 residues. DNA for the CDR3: TGTGCCAGCAACCGACAGGGGGCGACTGAAGCTTTCTTT. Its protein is CASNRQGATEAFF.

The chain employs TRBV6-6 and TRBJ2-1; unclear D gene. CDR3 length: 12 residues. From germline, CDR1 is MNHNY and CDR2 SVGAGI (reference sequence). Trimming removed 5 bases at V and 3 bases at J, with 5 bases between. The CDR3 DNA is TGTGCCAGCAGTCAGCACTACAATGAGCAGTTCTTC. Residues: CASSQHYNEQFF.

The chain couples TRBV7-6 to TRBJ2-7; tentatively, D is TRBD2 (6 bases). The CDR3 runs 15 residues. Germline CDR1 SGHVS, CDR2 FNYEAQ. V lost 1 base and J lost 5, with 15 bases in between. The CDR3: CASSLVGGSPHEQYF. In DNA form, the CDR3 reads TGTGCCAGCAGCTTAGTGGGGGGATCACCCCACGAGCAGTACTTC. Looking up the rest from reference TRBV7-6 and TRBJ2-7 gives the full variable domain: GAGVSQSPRYKVTKRGQDVALRCDPISGHVSLYWYRQALGQGPEFLTYFNYEAQQDKSGLPNDRFSAERPEGSISTLTIQRTEQRDSAMYRCASSLVGGSPHEQYFGPGTRLTVT.

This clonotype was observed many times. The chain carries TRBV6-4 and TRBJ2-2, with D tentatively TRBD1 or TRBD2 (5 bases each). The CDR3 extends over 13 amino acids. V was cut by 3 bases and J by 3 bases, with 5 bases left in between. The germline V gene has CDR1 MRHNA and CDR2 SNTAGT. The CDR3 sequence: CASSEGDTGELFF. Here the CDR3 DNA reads TGTGCCAGCAGTGAGGGGGACACCGGGGAGCTGTTTTTT.

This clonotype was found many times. The CDR3, as DNA: TGCGGCTTTACAGGGGGCGACTACGAGCAGTACTTC. Residues: CGFTGGDYEQYF. The rearrangement joins TRBV23-1 to TRBJ2-7; 9 bases match TRBD1. TRBV23-1 is known as an ORF, though its function is uncertain. The CDR3 spans 12 residues.

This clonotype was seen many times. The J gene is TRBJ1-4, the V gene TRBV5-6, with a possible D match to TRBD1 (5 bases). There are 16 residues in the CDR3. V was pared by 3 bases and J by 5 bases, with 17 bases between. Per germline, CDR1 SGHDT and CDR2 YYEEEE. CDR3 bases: TGTGCCAGCAGCTCGGGCGGCCGGGGCCGCAATGAAAAACTGTTTTTT. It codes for CASSSGGRGRNEKLFF.

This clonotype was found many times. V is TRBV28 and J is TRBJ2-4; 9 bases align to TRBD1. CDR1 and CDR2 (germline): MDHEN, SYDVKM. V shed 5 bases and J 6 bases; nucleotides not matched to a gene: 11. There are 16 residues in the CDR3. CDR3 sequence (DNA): TGTGCCAGCAGTACACAGGGGGCGGAAGGTGTAAACATTCAGTACTTC. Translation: CASSTQGAEGVNIQYF.

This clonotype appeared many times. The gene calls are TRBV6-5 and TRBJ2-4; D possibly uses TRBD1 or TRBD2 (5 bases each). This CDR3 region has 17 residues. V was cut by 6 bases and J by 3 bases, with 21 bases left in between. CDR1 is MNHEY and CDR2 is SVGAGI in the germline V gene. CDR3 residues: CASSSGGQGASKNIQYF. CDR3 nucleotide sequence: TGTGCCAGCAGCTCGGGCGGGCAAGGGGCCAGCAAAAACATTCAGTACTTC.

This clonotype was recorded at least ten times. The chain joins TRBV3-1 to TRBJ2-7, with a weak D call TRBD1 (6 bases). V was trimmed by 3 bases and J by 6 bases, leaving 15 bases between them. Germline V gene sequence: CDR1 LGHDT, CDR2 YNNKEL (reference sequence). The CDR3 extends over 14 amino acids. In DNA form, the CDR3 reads TGTGCCAGCAGCCAGAACAGGGCCCAGGGCGAGCAGTACTTC. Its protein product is CASSQNRAQGEQYF.

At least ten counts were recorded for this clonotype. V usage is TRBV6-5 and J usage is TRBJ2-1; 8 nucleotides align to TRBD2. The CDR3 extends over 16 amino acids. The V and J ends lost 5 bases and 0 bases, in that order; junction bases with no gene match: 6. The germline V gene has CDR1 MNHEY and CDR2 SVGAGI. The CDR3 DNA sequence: TGTGCCAGCAGTCCCCGTCGGGGGGGCTCCTACAATGAGCAGTTCTTC. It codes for CASSPRRGGSYNEQFF.